The clone carrying this T cell receptor (beta chain) showed up just a few times. Its antigen is undetermined. The source of the sample is a study of T-cell memory formation after mild COVID-19. General study results and limits: Whether day 37 second-wave clones are SARS-CoV-2-specific was not confirmed.

From 5'RACE with constant-segment primers came TCR alpha and TCR beta cDNA libraries that carried sample barcodes and UMIs. TCRdb itself ran the 5' RACE reads through MiXCR, one entry per CDR3 protein. The top ten clones hold 20% to 25% of a sample with a few hundred thousand distinct CDR3 sequences, roughly 9.4% of them seen once. CDR1 MDHEN and CDR2 SYDVKM come from the germline V gene. The V gene lost 10 bases and the J gene lost 6 bases, with 7 bases spanning the gap. This CDR3 has 10 amino acids. This chain joins TRBV28 and TRBJ2-1; D is unresolved. This sequence was found in a young man who had mild COVID-19 (a few samples of this study predate the infection). Cell type and time point are not known. The sequenced sample consisted of PBMCs or a T cell subset sorted from them (not recorded which). The CDR3 DNA reads as TGTGCCACGGAAAGCAATGAGCAGTTCTTC. This gives the protein CATESNEQFF.